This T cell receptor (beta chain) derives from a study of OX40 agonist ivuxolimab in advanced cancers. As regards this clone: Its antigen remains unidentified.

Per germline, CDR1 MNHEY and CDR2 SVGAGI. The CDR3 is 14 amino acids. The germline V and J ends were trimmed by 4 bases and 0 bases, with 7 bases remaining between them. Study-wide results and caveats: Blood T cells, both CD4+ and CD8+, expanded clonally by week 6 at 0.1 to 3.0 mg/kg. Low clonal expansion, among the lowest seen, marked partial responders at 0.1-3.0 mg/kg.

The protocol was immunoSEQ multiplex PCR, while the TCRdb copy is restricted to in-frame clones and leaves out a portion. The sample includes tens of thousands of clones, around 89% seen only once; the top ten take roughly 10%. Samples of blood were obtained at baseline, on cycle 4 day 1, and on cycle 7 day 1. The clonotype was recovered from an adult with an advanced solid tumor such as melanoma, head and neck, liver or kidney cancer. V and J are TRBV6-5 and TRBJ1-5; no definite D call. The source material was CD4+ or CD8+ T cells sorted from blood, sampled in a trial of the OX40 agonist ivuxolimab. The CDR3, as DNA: TGTGCCAGCAGTTTCGATTATAGCAATCAGCCCCAGCATTTT. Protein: CASSFDYSNQPQHF.